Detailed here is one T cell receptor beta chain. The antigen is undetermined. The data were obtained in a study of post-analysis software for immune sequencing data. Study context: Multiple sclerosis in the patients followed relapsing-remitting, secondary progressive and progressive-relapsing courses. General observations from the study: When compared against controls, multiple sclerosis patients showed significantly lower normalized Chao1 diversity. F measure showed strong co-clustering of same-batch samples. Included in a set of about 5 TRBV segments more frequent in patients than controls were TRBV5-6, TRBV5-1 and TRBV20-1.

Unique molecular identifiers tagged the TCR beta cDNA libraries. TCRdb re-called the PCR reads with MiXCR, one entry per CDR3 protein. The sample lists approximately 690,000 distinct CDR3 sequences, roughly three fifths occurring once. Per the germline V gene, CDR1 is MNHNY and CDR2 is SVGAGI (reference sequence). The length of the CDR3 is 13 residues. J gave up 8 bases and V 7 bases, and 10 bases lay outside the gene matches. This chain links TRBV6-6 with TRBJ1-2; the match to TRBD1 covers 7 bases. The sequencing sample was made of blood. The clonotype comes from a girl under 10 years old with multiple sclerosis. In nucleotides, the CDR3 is TGTGCCAGCAAGCACAGGGGTAAGGGAGGCTACACCTTC. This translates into CASKHRGKGGYTF.